A single sample is the source of the 22 T cell receptor beta chains below, sequenced in a study of OX40 agonist ivuxolimab in advanced cancers. Assay used: immunoSEQ multiplex PCR; TCRdb lists only in-frame clones, some missing. The table has about 88,000 clones, 75% to 90% seen once. The specimen comprised CD4+ or CD8+ T cells sorted from blood, sampled in a trial of the OX40 agonist ivuxolimab. The origin of the receptors is an adult with an advanced solid tumor such as melanoma, head and neck, liver or kidney cancer.

V is TRBV18 and J is TRBJ2-3, with no clear D. Trimming left V 3 bases short and J 3 bases short, with 16 bases between. CDR3 length: 16 residues. CDR1 is KGHSH, CDR2 LQKENI, per germline. This chain's CDR3 is CASSPYLGYGTDTQYF. DNA for the CDR3: TGTGCCAGCTCACCCTACCTCGGGTATGGTACAGATACGCAGTATTTT.

The V gene is TRBV15, the J gene TRBJ2-1, with 11 bases aligning to TRBD2. V was pared by 8 bases and J by 7 bases, with 13 bases of the junction left unmatched. The germline gives CDR1 LNHNV, CDR2 YYDKDF (reference sequence). CDR3 length: 16 residues. The CDR3: CATSGGSGRAWNEQFF. The CDR3 DNA reads as TGTGCCACCTCCGGTGGTAGCGGGAGGGCTTGGAATGAGCAGTTCTTC.

The chain recombines TRBV21-1 with TRBJ2-2. TRBV21-1 is designated a pseudogene. This CDR3 is built from 14 residues. The CDR3 DNA sequence: TGTGCCAGCAGCAGAGGGGTGGGCACCGGGGAGCTGTTTTTT. Translating it yields CASSRGVGTGELFF.

This chain connects TRBV7-2 to TRBJ1-3; D not certain. This CDR3 is built from 14 residues. The germline V and J ends were trimmed by 3 bases and 2 bases, with 8 bases remaining between them. CDR1 SGHTA and CDR2 FQGNSA come from the germline V gene. The CDR3 DNA reads TGTGCCAGCAGCTTGGACGGAACTGGAAACACCATATATTTT. Translated, it gives CASSLDGTGNTIYF. Full variable domain (outside the CDR3, taken from reference TRBV7-2 and TRBJ1-3): GAGVSQSPSNKVTEKGKDVELRCDPISGHTALYWYRQSLGQGLEFLIYFQGNSAPDKSGLPSDRFSAERTGGSVSTLTIQRTQQEDSAVYLCASSLDGTGNTIYFGEGSWLTVV.

The chain carries TRBV10-3 and TRBJ2-7; 9 bases map to TRBD2. J gave up 0 bases and V 8 bases, and 11 bases lay outside the gene matches. In germline, CDR1 is ENHRY, CDR2 SYGVKD. The CDR3 sequence is 16 residues long. For the CDR3, the DNA is TGTGCCATCGCGACTAGCGGAGGAGGGGGCTCCTACGAGCAGTACTTC. Translated, it gives CAIATSGGGGSYEQYF.

The CDR3 reads CASSPGLAGVPGELFF. The CDR3 DNA reads as TGCGCCAGCAGCCCTGGACTAGCGGGAGTGCCCGGGGAGCTGTTTTTT. The chain carries TRBV5-1 and TRBJ2-2, with TRBD2 matching 13 bases. The V and J ends lost 4 bases and 6 bases, in that order; junction bases with no gene match: 6. The germline V gene has CDR1 SGHRS and CDR2 YFSETQ. The CDR3 is 16 residues long.

This chain uses TRBV7-9 with TRBJ2-1; 10 bases line up with TRBD2. The CDR3 has 16 residues. Germline assignment: CDR1 SEHNR and CDR2 FQNEAQ (reference sequence). The trim removed 1 base at V and 8 bases at J, leaving 8 bases unmatched. The CDR3 sequence: CASSLGASGSRHEQFF. The CDR3 coding sequence is TGTGCCAGCAGCTTAGGGGCTAGCGGGAGTAGGCATGAGCAGTTCTTC. The variable domain in full, with the rest retrieved from reference TRBV7-9 and TRBJ2-1, is DTGVSQNPRHKITKRGQNVTFRCDPISEHNRLYWYRQTLGQGPEFLTYFQNEAQLEKSRLLSDRFSAERPKGSFSTLEIQRTEQGDSAMYLCASSLGASGSRHEQFFGPGTRLTVL.

This chain links TRBV2 with TRBJ2-1; 9 bases map to TRBD2. V dropped 7 bases and J dropped 7; count of bases not matched to a gene: 5. Germline CDR1 reads SNHLY; CDR2 reads FYNNEI. The CDR3 sequence is 13 residues long. DNA for the CDR3: TGTGCCAGCATTAACGCGGGAGGGAATGAGCAGTTCTTC. This translates into CASINAGGNEQFF.

V gene TRBV7-9 combines with J gene TRBJ2-5, with TRBD2 matching 7 bases. J gave up 5 bases and V 10 bases, and 7 bases lay outside the gene matches. The CDR3 contains 12 residues. Germline V gene data show CDR1 as SEHNR and CDR2 as FQNEAQ (reference sequence). CDR3 nucleotide sequence: TGTGCCACCGGAGGGCGGGAGGAGACCCAGTACTTC. Amino acids: CATGGREETQYF.

This sequence joins TRBV7-2 and TRBJ1-1, with 9 nucleotides matching TRBD1. The V gene's germline CDR1 is SGHTA and CDR2 FQGNSA. The CDR3 loop spans 13 amino acids. V lost 7 bases to trimming and J lost 8 bases; unmatched junction nucleotides: 8. The chain's CDR3 is CASTQDRGAEAFF. The CDR3 coding sequence is TGTGCCAGCACCCAGGACAGGGGAGCCGAAGCTTTCTTT. Complete variable domain (other parts from reference TRBV7-2 and TRBJ1-1): GAGVSQSPSNKVTEKGKDVELRCDPISGHTALYWYRQSLGQGLEFLIYFQGNSAPDKSGLPSDRFSAERTGGSVSTLTIQRTQQEDSAVYLCASTQDRGAEAFFGQGTRLTVV.

This clone came up once. V gene TRBV18 combines with J gene TRBJ1-1; D gene uncertain. V gave up 2 bases and J gave up 7 bases, with 8 bases separating them. CDR1 and CDR2 from the germline V gene are KGHSH and LQKENI. The CDR3 length is 12 residues. The CDR3 nucleotides are TGTGCCAGCTCACCATCAGCGCTTGAAGCTTTCTTT. Protein product: CASSPSALEAFF.

The sample holds a few counts of this clone. The chain is built from TRBV2 and TRBJ1-5, with D hard to call. Germline CDR1 is SNHLY and CDR2 is FYNNEI. V lost 6 bases and J 12 bases, leaving 15 bases between the germline ends. The CDR3 is 12 amino acids. The CDR3 bases are TGTGCCAGCAGCCTCACCCTCAGTAACCAGCATTTT. Protein: CASSLTLSNQHF.

The rearrangement uses TRBV19 and TRBJ1-5; no clear D. In germline, CDR1 is LNHDA, CDR2 SQIVND (reference sequence). CDR3 length: 13 residues. The V end lost 7 bases, the J end lost 1 base, and 8 bases lay between the germline ends. The CDR3 spells CASMLESNQPQHF. The CDR3 DNA is TGTGCCAGTATGTTGGAAAGCAATCAGCCCCAGCATTTT.

This chain joins TRBV7-3 and TRBJ2-3; 13 bases match TRBD2. Trimming took 2 bases from V and 5 from J; bases not matched to a gene: 1. This CDR3 is 15 amino acids long. Per germline, CDR1 SGHTA and CDR2 FQGTGA. DNA for the CDR3: TGTGCCAGCAGCTTACGGACTAGCGGGAGAGATACGCAGTATTTT. The encoded protein is CASSLRTSGRDTQYF.

The chain carries TRBV7-9 and TRBJ1-1; 9 bases line up with TRBD1. This CDR3 is built from 16 residues. V shed 2 bases and J 5 bases; nucleotides not matched to a gene: 9. Germline V gene data show CDR1 as SEHNR and CDR2 as FQNEAQ (reference sequence). For the CDR3, the DNA is TGTGCCAGCAGCTTATACGGGAGACAGGGGGTAACTGAAGCTTTCTTT. Translated: CASSLYGRQGVTEAFF.

CDR3 residues: CASTGQGPREQYF. DNA for the CDR3: TGTGCCAGCACAGGTCAGGGACCGCGCGAGCAGTACTTC. The chain has TRBV2 and TRBJ2-7; tentatively, D is TRBD1 or TRBD2 (5 bases each). Germline V CDR1 and CDR2: SNHLY, FYNNEI. CDR3 length equals 13 residues. With 7 bases removed from V and 6 bases from J, the gap between germline ends came to 16 bases. The whole variable domain, remainder taken from reference TRBV2 and TRBJ2-7, is EPEVTQTPSHQVTQMGQEVILRCVPISNHLYFYWYRQILGQKVEFLVSFYNNEISEKSEIFDDQFSVERPDGSNFTLKIRSTKLEDSAMYFCASTGQGPREQYFGPGTRLTVT.

This sequence joins TRBV5-1 and TRBJ2-6; TRBD1 or TRBD2 may be the D gene (5 bases each). This CDR3 spans 17 amino acids. Germline V CDR1 and CDR2: SGHRS, YFSETQ. Trimming took off 0 bases at V and 0 bases at J, with 10 bases between the two ends. CDR3 in amino acids: CASSLAGASSGANVLTF. In DNA form, the CDR3 reads TGCGCCAGCAGCTTGGCCGGGGCGAGCTCTGGGGCCAACGTCCTGACTTTC.

The J gene is TRBJ2-1, the V gene TRBV5-1, with 14 bases fitting TRBD2. The V gene's germline CDR1 is SGHRS and CDR2 YFSETQ. There are 17 residues in the CDR3. Trimming removed 4 bases from V and 8 bases from J; junction bases left unmatched: 11. CDR3 region: CASSPRGLAGGLDEQFF. CDR3 DNA: TGCGCCAGCAGCCCCCGAGGACTAGCGGGGGGTCTGGATGAGCAGTTCTTC.

This clone was observed a few times. The gene calls are TRBV28 and TRBJ1-4; TRBD1 is a possible D gene (5 bases). Trimming removed 4 bases from V and 0 bases from J, with 24 bases in between. Germline CDR1 reads MDHEN; CDR2 reads SYDVKM. There are 20 residues in the CDR3. CDR3 protein: CASSWYFGAPQEATNEKLFF. CDR3 DNA: TGTGCCAGCAGTTGGTATTTCGGGGCCCCCCAGGAGGCAACTAATGAAAAACTGTTTTTT.

This clone has a handful of counts. Other DNA variants within this sample encode the same CDR3. The chain carries TRBV28 and TRBJ1-4; 7 bases align to TRBD1. The germline V gene encodes CDR1 MDHEN and CDR2 SYDVKM. V lost 3 bases to trimming and J lost 6 bases; unmatched junction nucleotides: 4. This CDR3 has 14 residues. This CDR3 is CASSFSGGYEKLFF. CDR3 bases: TGTGCCAGCAGTTTTTCAGGGGGTTATGAAAAACTGTTTTTT.

The chain combines TRBV2 with TRBJ1-6; D is unclear. V was trimmed by 6 bases and J by 8 bases, leaving 11 bases between them. CDR3 length equals 13 residues. From germline, CDR1 is SNHLY and CDR2 FYNNEI. CDR3: CASRHSGDSPLHF. The CDR3 nucleotides are TGTGCCAGCAGGCACAGCGGGGATTCACCCCTCCACTTT.

The J gene is TRBJ2-3, the V gene TRBV29-1, with D possibly matching TRBD2 (6 bases). V was clipped by 7 bases and J by 3 bases, with 17 bases between them. The CDR3 contains 14 residues. Germline-derived CDR1 and CDR2 are SQVTM and ANQGSEA. CDR3 sequence: CSGSFGSSTDTQYF. The CDR3 coding sequence is TGCAGCGGAAGCTTCGGGAGCTCTACAGATACGCAGTATTTT.